These 20 T cell receptor beta chains came from one sample sequenced in a study of blood T cell repertoires in COVID-19. Sequenced by immunoSEQ multiplex PCR; TCRdb stores in-frame clones only, minus some. The table includes over 20,000 clones, about 80% detected once. Specimen: peripheral blood. The receptors were gathered from a human donor in a cohort sampled during active COVID-19.

This sequence joins TRBV24-1 and TRBJ2-7, with D possibly being TRBD1 (6 bases). Trimming pared 9 bases from V and 2 bases from J, leaving 16 bases between. The CDR3 extends over 14 amino acids. Germline lookup yields CDR1 KGHDR and CDR2 SFDVKD. CDR3 bases: TGTGCCACCGGGCTTTGGGACAAGCCCTACGAGCAGTACTTC. It encodes CATGLWDKPYEQYF.

J is TRBJ1-1 and V is TRBV5-4; weak D call: TRBD1 (5 bases). Trimming left V 4 bases short and J 3 bases short, with 19 bases between. The germline gives CDR1 SGHNT, CDR2 YYREEE (reference sequence). CDR3 length equals 16 residues. The CDR3 region is CASSPRVSGIDTEAFF. The CDR3 nucleotides read TGTGCCAGCAGCCCTCGGGTCTCAGGGATTGACACTGAAGCTTTCTTT.

The chain couples TRBV6-6 to TRBJ1-5; the D gene is possibly TRBD1 (6 bases). Trimming pared 5 bases from V and 3 bases from J, leaving 32 bases between. The CDR3 consists of 21 residues. CDR1 and CDR2 from the germline V gene are MNHNY and SVGAGI (reference sequence). The CDR3 DNA follows: TGTGCCAGCAGTCCAAACGTACCCCTGGGGGCAGGGAAGGGCTCCAATCAGCCCCAGCATTTT. Translation gives CASSPNVPLGAGKGSNQPQHF.

This sequence joins TRBV24-1 and TRBJ2-1; TRBD2 aligns across 11 bases. Losses at the gene ends were 9 bases for V and 6 bases for J; bases not matched to a gene: 0. CDR3 size: 12 residues. Germline V gives CDR1 KGHDR, CDR2 SFDVKD. CDR3 in amino acids: CATGTSGNEQFF. The CDR3 region has the DNA TGTGCCACCGGGACTAGCGGCAATGAGCAGTTCTTC.

The J gene is TRBJ1-2, the V gene TRBV13; TRBD1 aligns across 12 bases. CDR3 length: 14 residues. The V gene's germline CDR1 is PRHDT and CDR2 FYEKMQ (reference sequence). The trim removed 5 bases at V and 7 bases at J, leaving 5 bases unmatched. CDR3 bases: TGTGCCAGCAGCCTCGGGGACAGGGGGCCTGGCTACACCTTC. It translates to CASSLGDRGPGYTF.

This clone was observed a handful of times. V usage is TRBV4-1 and J usage is TRBJ1-2; unclear D gene. V lost 1 base and J 2 bases, leaving 17 bases between the germline ends. Germline V gives CDR1 MGHRA, CDR2 YSYEKL. The CDR3 consists of 17 residues. DNA of the CDR3: TGCGCCAGCAGCCAAGTCCCGAGCATCACTCCGAACTATGGCTACACCTTC. It yields the protein CASSQVPSITPNYGYTF.

This clone was observed a single time. The chain recombines TRBV16 with TRBJ1-1; D call uncertain. CDR3 length: 14 amino acids. CDR1 and CDR2 (germline): KGHSY, FQNENV. Trimming removed 0 bases at V and 7 bases at J, with 12 bases between. The CDR3 DNA reads as TGTGCCAGCAGCCAATCGTCGGGATTTAGTGAAGCTTTCTTT. It translates to CASSQSSGFSEAFF. Using reference TRBV16 and TRBJ1-1 for the parts outside the CDR3, the full variable domain is GEEVAQTPKHLVRGEGQKAKLYCAPIKGHSYVFWYQQVLKNEFKFLISFQNENVFDETGMPKERFSAKCLPNSPCSLEIQATKLEDSAVYFCASSQSSGFSEAFFGQGTRLTVV.

The V gene is TRBV4-1, the J gene TRBJ1-1, with a tentative D call TRBD1 (5 bases). Germline V gives CDR1 MGHRA, CDR2 YSYEKL. CDR3 length equals 16 residues. V lost 4 bases and J 2 bases, leaving 17 bases between the germline ends. The CDR3: CASSRSFGGDNTEAFF. CDR3 DNA: TGCGCCAGCAGCCGGTCCTTCGGGGGGGACAACACTGAAGCTTTCTTT.

The rearrangement joins TRBV3-1 (or the pseudogene TRBV3-2) to TRBJ2-2; no definite D call. Germline V CDR1 and CDR2: LGHDT, YNNKEL (reference sequence). Trimming removed 4 bases from V and 6 bases from J, with 9 bases in between. This CDR3 has 13 residues. The CDR3 loop is CASSRVGPGELFF. The CDR3 DNA sequence: TGTGCCAGCAGCCGGGTGGGCCCCGGGGAGCTGTTTTTT.

The chain recombines TRBV7-2 with TRBJ2-5, with 11 positions matching TRBD2. Germline-derived CDR1 and CDR2 are SGHTA and FQGNSA. The CDR3 is 17 residues long. Unmatched junction bases numbered 5, after V lost 0 bases and J lost 2 bases. CDR3 amino acids: CASSLAVTSGGQETQYF. In DNA, the CDR3 is TGTGCCAGCAGCTTAGCGGTTACTAGCGGGGGACAAGAGACCCAGTACTTC.

The CDR3 nucleotides are TGTGCCAGCAGCCCCCCTCCCTACACTGAAGCTTTCTTT. Protein product: CASSPPPYTEAFF. The genes are TRBV3-1 (or the pseudogene TRBV3-2) and TRBJ1-1; D ambiguous. The CDR3 consists of 13 residues. Germline V lookup: CDR1 LGHDT, CDR2 YNNKEL (reference sequence). V shed 4 bases and J shed 3 bases, with 9 bases lying between them.

V and J are TRBV5-8 and TRBJ1-2; a weak D match, TRBD1 (6 bases). CDR1 is SGHTS, CDR2 YDEGEE, per germline. V lost 1 base to trimming and J lost 8 bases, with 6 bases between them. This CDR3 region has 11 residues. The CDR3 protein is CASSLQGGYTF. The CDR3 coding sequence is TGTGCCAGCAGCTTGCAGGGGGGCTACACCTTC.

The rearrangement uses TRBV19 and TRBJ1-4; 11 bases agree with TRBD1. The V gene's germline CDR1 is LNHDA and CDR2 SQIVND (reference sequence). CDR3 size: 15 residues. J lost 3 bases, V lost 7 bases, and 4 bases had no gene match. In DNA, the CDR3 is TGTGCCAGTACGGACAGGGGGCGACCTAATGAAAAACTGTTTTTT. As protein: CASTDRGRPNEKLFF. The full variable domain, rest sourced from reference TRBV19 and TRBJ1-4, is DGGITQSPKYLFRKEGQNVTLSCEQNLNHDAMYWYRQDPGQGLRLIYYSQIVNDFQKGDIAEGYSVSREKKESFPLTVTSAQKNPTAFYLCASTDRGRPNEKLFFGSGTQLSVL.

In this sample, this clone turned up a few times. V gene TRBV7-9 combines with J gene TRBJ2-7, with D maybe TRBD1 (5 bases). The germline V gene has CDR1 SEHNR and CDR2 FQNEAQ (reference sequence). This CDR3 comprises 12 residues. Trimming took off 5 bases at V and 1 base at J, with 6 bases between the two ends. The CDR3: CASSPGSYEQYF. The CDR3 DNA sequence: TGTGCCAGCAGCCCAGGGTCCTACGAGCAGTACTTC. Using reference TRBV7-9 and TRBJ2-7 for the parts outside the CDR3, the full variable domain is DTGVSQNPRHKITKRGQNVTFRCDPISEHNRLYWYRQTLGQGPEFLTYFQNEAQLEKSRLLSDRFSAERPKGSFSTLEIQRTEQGDSAMYLCASSPGSYEQYFGPGTRLTVT.

This clone was recorded only once. The chain is built from TRBV11-3 and TRBJ2-7; tentatively, D is TRBD1 (6 bases). Germline-derived CDR1 and CDR2 are SGHNT and YENEEA. V was cut by 3 bases and J by 5 bases, with 14 bases left in between. The CDR3 extends over 14 amino acids. Written as DNA, the CDR3 is TGTGCCAGCAGCTTCAGGGGAAAGAGGGACGAGCAGTACTTC. Protein sequence: CASSFRGKRDEQYF.

A single count supports this clone. The rearrangement links TRBV20-1 to TRBJ1-1, with 8 nucleotides matching TRBD1. Trimming removed 3 bases from V and 6 bases from J; junction bases left unmatched: 9. Germline V gene data show CDR1 as DFQATT and CDR2 as SNEGSKA (reference sequence). The CDR3 loop spans 14 amino acids. This CDR3 reads CSASGAGGISEAFF. DNA for the CDR3: TGCAGTGCTAGTGGGGCAGGGGGCATCTCTGAAGCTTTCTTT.

Of note for this clone: Relative to the germline gene, one junction end is altered; a read error may explain this. The chain employs TRBV9 and TRBJ2-1; possibly TRBD2 for D (7 bases). From germline, CDR1 is SGDLS and CDR2 YYNGEE. There are 14 residues in the CDR3. The CDR3 is CATSKGGGPNEQFF. Here the CDR3 DNA reads TGTGCCACCAGCAAGGGGGGGGGCCCGAATGAGCAGTTCTTC.

The V call is TRBV5-4, the J call TRBJ1-6; 7 positions match TRBD1. The CDR3 is 14 residues long. Germline V gene sequence: CDR1 SGHNT, CDR2 YYREEE (reference sequence). The J segment lost 7 bases and the V segment lost 3 bases, leaving 4 bases of the junction unmatched. The CDR3 DNA reads as TGTGCCAGCAGCTCGGAGACAGGGAATTCACCCCTCCACTTT. It is translated as CASSSETGNSPLHF.

This clone was seen once. The CDR3 region is CASSPPSDNEQYF. As DNA, the CDR3 is TGTGCCAGCAGCCCCCCGTCGGACAACGAGCAGTACTTC. The V and J genes are TRBV28 and TRBJ2-7, with D perhaps TRBD1 (5 bases). The V and J ends lost 6 bases and 5 bases respectively, with 14 bases between them. The CDR3 is 13 residues long. From germline, CDR1 is MDHEN and CDR2 SYDVKM.

The chain links TRBV3-1 (or the pseudogene TRBV3-2) to TRBJ1-3; no clear D. This CDR3 spans 16 amino acids. Trimming took 0 bases from V and 0 from J, leaving 9 bases between them. Germline V lookup: CDR1 LGHDT, CDR2 YNNKEL (reference sequence). DNA for the CDR3: TGTGCCAGCAGCCAAGACAGGTTATACTCTGGAAACACCATATATTTT. Translation gives CASSQDRLYSGNTIYF.